Presented here are 21 T cell receptor beta chains from one specimen sequenced in a study of T cell repertoires in cytomegalovirus infection. TCRdb used MiXCR to reprocess the reads, holding one entry per CDR3 protein. This sample has about 830,000 distinct CDR3 sequences, with about 33% found just once. Their antigens are not known. This specimen consisted of cultured CD8+ T cells from PBMCs, obtained from culture after CMV antigen stimulation. The receptors here all came from a human donor in good health (CMV status not recorded). Some clones in this sample may be carry-over from other donors' samples.

In nucleotides, the CDR3 is TGCAGTGCTAGCGCTGGAGTTACGCAGTATTTT. Translating it yields CSASAGVTQYF. The rearrangement uses TRBV20-1 and TRBJ2-3; the D is unclear. The CDR3 spans 11 residues. The germline V and J ends were trimmed by 3 bases and 8 bases, with 9 bases remaining between them. Looked up from germline, CDR1 is DFQATT and CDR2 is SNEGSKA (reference sequence).

This clonotype came up many times. The V and J genes are TRBV7-6 and TRBJ2-1; weak D call: TRBD2 (6 bases). Trimming removed 4 bases from V and 3 bases from J, with 10 bases in between. CDR1 is SGHVS and CDR2 is FNYEAQ in the germline V gene. This CDR3 spans 14 amino acids. The CDR3 DNA follows: TGTGCCAGCAGCTATCCGGGACTCTACAATGAGCAGTTCTTC. It codes for CASSYPGLYNEQFF.

This clonotype turned up a few times. The J gene is TRBJ1-1, the V gene TRBV24-1; D uncertain. This CDR3 is built from 13 residues. Germline loops: CDR1 KGHDR, CDR2 SFDVKD. Trimming shortened V by 3 bases and J by 6 bases, and 10 bases separated the two germline ends. The CDR3 here is CATSDKGGAEAFF. In DNA form, the CDR3 reads TGTGCCACCAGTGATAAGGGTGGCGCTGAAGCTTTCTTT.

This chain uses TRBV18 with TRBJ1-1; D unclear. Germline CDR1 KGHSH, CDR2 LQKENI. V dropped 2 bases and J dropped 1 base, with 8 bases sitting between them. This CDR3 has 14 amino acids. The CDR3 sequence: CASSPGSWNTEAFF. CDR3 nucleotides: TGTGCCAGCTCACCAGGGAGTTGGAACACTGAAGCTTTCTTT. Combining the CDR3 with reference TRBV18 and TRBJ1-1 gives the whole variable domain NAGVMQNPRHLVRRRGQEARLRCSPMKGHSHVYWYRQLPEEGLKFMVYLQKENIIDESGMPKERFSAEFPKEGPSILRIQQVVRGDSAAYFCASSPGSWNTEAFFGQGTRLTVV.

This clonotype was seen at least ten times. One end of the junction fails to match germline, which may point to a read error. The chain uses TRBV12-3 or TRBV12-4 and TRBJ1-1, with D unclear. The CDR3 spans 13 residues. The CDR3 bases are TGTGCCAGTAGTTGGTTAGGGAACACTGAAGCTTTCTTT. This encodes CASSWLGNTEAFF.

This clonotype turned up a few times. Germline is not matched at one junction end, which may reflect a read error. V and J are TRBV7-7 and TRBJ2-5, with D perhaps given as TRBD1 or TRBD2 (6 bases each). Germline CDR1 is SSHAT and CDR2 is FNYEAQ (reference sequence). This CDR3 is 15 amino acids long. CDR3 nucleotide sequence: TGTGCTAGCAGCTTAGCGGTTGGGGGCTCAGAGACCCAGTACTTC. Translating gives CASSLAVGGSETQYF.

Points on this clonotype: This sequence may be a read error, since a much larger clone differs from it by one base. The chain carries TRBV9 and TRBJ2-2; TRBD1 might be the D (5 bases). The CDR3 totals 14 residues. Per germline, CDR1 SGDLS and CDR2 YYNGEE. V lost 0 bases and J lost 4, with 7 bases in between. The CDR3 is CASSVEGVTGELFF. The CDR3 DNA reads TGTGCCAGCAGCGTAGAAGGGGTCACCGGGGAGCTGTTTTTT.

This chain joins TRBV6-2 or TRBV6-3 and TRBJ2-1; a possible D gene is TRBD2 (5 bases). The CDR3 is made up of 14 amino acids. Germline values: CDR1 MNHEY, CDR2 SVGEGT. Trimming removed 4 bases from V and 4 bases from J, with 11 bases in between. CDR3 in amino acids: CASSSSRGYNEQFF. CDR3 sequence (DNA): TGTGCCAGCAGTTCCAGTCGAGGGTACAATGAGCAGTTCTTC.

The chain links TRBV15 to TRBJ1-4; D is unresolved. The CDR3 length is 16 residues. Germline values: CDR1 LNHNV, CDR2 YYDKDF (reference sequence). Trimming removed 0 bases from V and 4 bases from J, with 12 bases in between. CDR3 in amino acids: CATSRDLGGYNEKLFF. The CDR3 region has the DNA TGTGCCACCAGCAGAGATCTCGGAGGATATAATGAAAAACTGTTTTTT. Complete variable domain (other parts from reference TRBV15 and TRBJ1-4): DAMVIQNPRYQVTQFGKPVTLSCSQTLNHNVMYWYQQKSSQAPKLLFHYYDKDFNNEADTPDNFQSRRPNTSFCFLDIRSPGLGDTAMYLCATSRDLGGYNEKLFFGSGTQLSVL.

CDR3 sequence (DNA): TGTGCCAGCAGCCGGGACCCAGGGACAGATACGCAGTATTTT. It translates to CASSRDPGTDTQYF. This chain uses TRBV27 with TRBJ2-3; either TRBD1 or TRBD2 may supply D (5 bases each). The CDR3 has 14 residues. The germline V and J ends were trimmed by 6 bases and 3 bases, with 13 bases remaining between them. Germline-derived CDR1 and CDR2 are MNHEY and SMNVEV (reference sequence).

This clonotype was seen a handful of times. This sequence joins TRBV6-2 or TRBV6-3 and TRBJ2-1, with 10 nucleotides matching TRBD2. Germline CDR1 MNHEY, CDR2 SVGEGT. Trimming took 5 bases from V and 9 from J; bases not matched to a gene: 10. The CDR3 consists of 15 residues. The CDR3 region has the DNA TGTGCCAGCAGTCTTCTAAGCGGGGGGGCAGGTGAGCAGTTCTTC. Protein sequence: CASSLLSGGAGEQFF.

The rearrangement uses TRBV19 and TRBJ2-1; 7 positions agree with TRBD2. This CDR3 region has 14 residues. The trim removed 2 bases at V and 6 bases at J, leaving 4 bases unmatched. Germline V gene data show CDR1 as LNHDA and CDR2 as SQIVND (reference sequence). CDR3 loop: CASSITRGFNEQFF. DNA for the CDR3: TGTGCCAGTAGTATAACGCGGGGGTTCAATGAGCAGTTCTTC.

This chain connects TRBV28 to TRBJ2-3; perhaps TRBD1 as D (6 bases). This CDR3 spans 15 amino acids. Trimming took 3 bases from V and 4 from J, leaving 14 bases between them. Germline-derived CDR1 and CDR2 are MDHEN and SYDVKM. As DNA, the CDR3 is TGTGCCAGCAGTTTTACAGGGAATGGGGCAGATACGCAGTATTTT. This encodes CASSFTGNGADTQYF. The full variable domain, rest sourced from reference TRBV28 and TRBJ2-3, is DVKVTQSSRYLVKRTGEKVFLECVQDMDHENMFWYRQDPGLGLRLIYFSYDVKMKEKGDIPEGYSVSREKKERFSLILESASTNQTSMYLCASSFTGNGADTQYFGPGTRLTVL.

This clonotype was found a few times. This chain uses TRBV28 with TRBJ2-1; TRBD1 aligns across 9 bases. J lost 5 bases, V lost 0 bases, and 2 bases had no gene match. This CDR3 is built from 15 residues. The germline CDR1 and CDR2 sequences are MDHEN and SYDVKM. CDR3 protein: CASSLWTGGNNEQFF. In nucleotides, the CDR3 is TGTGCCAGCAGTTTATGGACAGGGGGGAACAATGAGCAGTTCTTC.

This clonotype has only one observation. This chain links TRBV4-1 with TRBJ2-2; D may be TRBD2 (5 bases). The V end was cut by 6 bases, the J end by 1 base, with 12 bases between. There are 15 residues in the CDR3. Per the germline V gene, CDR1 is MGHRA and CDR2 is YSYEKL. The CDR3 reads CASRESGKNTGELFF. DNA for the CDR3: TGCGCCAGCAGAGAGAGCGGTAAGAACACCGGGGAGCTGTTTTTT.

To note about this clonotype: The junction departs from the called germline gene at one end, perhaps through a read error. This chain links TRBV7-9 with TRBJ2-1; TRBD2 matches at 8 bases. Germline loops: CDR1 SEHNR, CDR2 FQNEAQ (reference sequence). CDR3 length: 15 amino acids. The CDR3 DNA follows: TGTGCCGGCAGCCCCCGGGAGGGCTCCTACAATGAGCAGTTCTTC. Encoded protein: CAGSPREGSYNEQFF.

The genes are TRBV6-1 and TRBJ2-7; D remains unclear. The germline V gene has CDR1 MNHNS and CDR2 SASEGT. The CDR3 is 11 residues long. The V and J ends lost 8 bases and 2 bases respectively, with 7 bases between them. Here the CDR3 reads CASRQPYEQYF. The CDR3 region has the DNA TGTGCCAGCCGGCAGCCCTACGAGCAGTACTTC.

The chain joins TRBV6-5 to TRBJ2-2, with D maybe TRBD2 (6 bases). The CDR3 totals 14 residues. V lost 8 bases and J lost 0, with 10 bases in between. The V gene's germline CDR1 is MNHEY and CDR2 SVGAGI. The CDR3 spells CASRGRTNTGELFF. In DNA, the CDR3 is TGTGCCAGCCGAGGGAGGACGAACACCGGGGAGCTGTTTTTT.

This clonotype was seen more than once but under ten times. The chain recombines TRBV6-2 or TRBV6-3 with TRBJ2-7; 8 bases are shared with TRBD1. Germline loops: CDR1 MNHEY, CDR2 SVGEGT. The length of the CDR3 is 15 residues. V lost 6 bases, J lost 2 bases, and 9 bases stayed unmatched. In DNA form, the CDR3 reads TGTGCCAGCAGCTACACCGGGACAGGACCCTACGAGCAGTACGTC. This codes for CASSYTGTGPYEQYV.

This sequence joins TRBV7-6 and TRBJ2-1; D is ambiguous. V was shortened by 2 bases and J by 6 bases, with 14 bases between the two germline ends. The CDR3 consists of 15 residues. Looked up from germline, CDR1 is SGHVS and CDR2 is FNYEAQ. In nucleotides, the CDR3 is TGTGCCAGCAGCTTAAAGTCTAAAGCCCCCAATGAGCAGTTCTTC. It codes for CASSLKSKAPNEQFF.

In this sample, this clonotype turned up many times. The chain employs TRBV6-1 and TRBJ1-5, with 10 bases identical to TRBD1. The CDR3 has 15 residues. The V gene's germline CDR1 is MNHNS and CDR2 SASEGT. Losses at the gene ends were 5 bases for V and 7 bases for J; bases not matched to a gene: 8. The CDR3 is CASSHGTGDFQPQHF. Here the CDR3 DNA reads TGTGCCAGCAGTCACGGGACAGGGGATTTCCAGCCCCAGCATTTT.